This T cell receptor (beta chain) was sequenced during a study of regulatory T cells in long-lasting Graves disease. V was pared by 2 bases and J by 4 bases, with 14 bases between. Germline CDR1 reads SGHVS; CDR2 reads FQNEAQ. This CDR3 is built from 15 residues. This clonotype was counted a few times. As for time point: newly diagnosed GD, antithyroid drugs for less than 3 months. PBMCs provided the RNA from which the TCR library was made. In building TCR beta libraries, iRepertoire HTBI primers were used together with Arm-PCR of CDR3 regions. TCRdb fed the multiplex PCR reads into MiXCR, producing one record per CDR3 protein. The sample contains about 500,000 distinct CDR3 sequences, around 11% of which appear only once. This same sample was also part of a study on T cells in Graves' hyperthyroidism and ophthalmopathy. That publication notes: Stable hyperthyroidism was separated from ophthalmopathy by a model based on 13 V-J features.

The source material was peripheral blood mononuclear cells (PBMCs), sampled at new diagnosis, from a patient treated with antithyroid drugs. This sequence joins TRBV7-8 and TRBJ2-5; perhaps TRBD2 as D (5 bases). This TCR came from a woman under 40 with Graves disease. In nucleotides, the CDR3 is TGTGCCAGCAGCTTACTCCCTAGGGAGATAGAGACCCAGTACTTC. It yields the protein CASSLLPREIETQYF.